This T cell receptor (beta chain) was captured by sequencing in a study of shared clonotypes between healthy human individuals. General study points: The rarefaction results pointed to incomplete sorted-subset sequencing despite large depth. Roughly 5% of naive CD4 clonotypes were shared across a few donors.

A CD45RA+ naive subset and a CD45RA-negative memory subset were split from CD4+ cells. A word on this clone: Its antigen is currently unknown.

The CDR3 has 15 residues. Germline-derived CDR1 and CDR2 are SGHAT and FQNNGV. V lost 2 bases and J lost 0, with 8 bases in between. Measured with immunoSEQ multiplex PCR; TCRdb has only the in-frame clones, and not every one. Among about 2.4 million clones listed, roughly 93% were seen once. The sequenced sample was naive CD4+ T cells from PBMCs. Subset specified: CD45RA+ positively selected. V gene TRBV11-2 combines with J gene TRBJ2-4; D remains unclear. The clonotype originates from a man aged 18-30 years in good health. Some clones in this sample may be carry-over from other donors' samples. The CDR3 spells CASSLPQLAKNIQYF. Written as DNA, the CDR3 is TGTGCCAGCAGCTTACCCCAGCTAGCCAAAAACATTCAGTACTTC.